Listed below are T cell receptor beta chains from one sample, sequenced in a study of PD-1 blockade in classical Hodgkin lymphoma. The assay was immunoSEQ multiplex PCR, and TCRdb's table has in-frame clones only and misses some. The sample lists several thousand clones, 70% to 90% occurring once. Sequenced here: peripheral blood mononuclear cells (PBMCs), sampled at baseline. These receptors were obtained from a human donor with classical Hodgkin lymphoma. Each CDR3 is given without its conserved first and last residue.

v_call	j_call	cdr3_aa
TRBV19	TRBJ1-1	ASSLNPTVNTEAF
TRBV29-1	TRBJ1-1	SVEDQRYTEAF
TRBV11-2	TRBJ2-1	ASSLDRAGGVAEQF
TRBV19	TRBJ2-1	ASTPSRTGVGEQF
TRBV4-1	TRBJ2-2	ASRKRDTGELF
TRBV9	TRBJ2-5	ASSARTGEDLETQY
TRBV27	TRBJ1-2	ASSSRDRGLYGYT
TRBV28	TRBJ2-2	ASSFGGLYTGELF
TRBV7-2	TRBJ2-5	ASGTGSGETQY
TRBV19	TRBJ2-3	ASSILAGGTDTQY
TRBV7-9	TRBJ1-1	ASSIATGRRMRSGAF
TRBV28	TRBJ2-7	AINLAGSYEQY
TRBV15	TRBJ2-7	ATSRGDRGRTYEQY
TRBV6-7	TRBJ2-7	ASIGSGRAKFAYEQY
TRBV28	TRBJ1-2	ASRTLNLGPQLGYT
TRBV5-1	TRBJ1-2	ASSQGPRQGTSGYT
TRBV6-6	TRBJ2-3	ASSYSEGSATQY
TRBV6-5	TRBJ1-1	ASSYSRRNTEAF
TRBV27	TRBJ2-1	ASSLGIQGAGYNEQF
TRBV2	TRBJ2-7	ASGAGPYEQY
TRBV18	TRBJ1-3	ASSPPKTGLVAGNTIY
TRBV7-9	TRBJ2-1	ASSLGQGYNEQF
TRBV30	TRBJ2-1	AWSVFGLGEQF
TRBV6-1	TRBJ1-6	ASSEDMWGTWNSPLH
TRBV19	TRBJ2-6	ASSPRDTYPGANVLT
TRBV27	TRBJ2-1	ASSLLRSGTSGRNEQF
TRBV29-1	TRBJ2-1	SVGRDRVNEQF
TRBV5-1	TRBJ1-2	ASSFRQGGPFGYT
TRBV19	TRBJ1-1	ASSMNAVNTEAF
TRBV11-2	TRBJ2-7	ASSLSPGARSYEQY
TRBV19	TRBJ2-1	ASSVWNNEQF
TRBV6-5	TRBJ1-4	ASSYPDGKLF
TRBV5-1	TRBJ1-4	ASGHLNRGREKLF
TRBV11-2	TRBJ2-2	ASSPGTWTPNTGELF
TRBV11-2	TRBJ1-4	ASSAGPNEKLF
TRBV19	TRBJ1-5	ASSITGKSNQPQH
TRBV4-1	TRBJ2-3	ASSLTGVRTDTQY
TRBV2	TRBJ1-1	ASMASLGTEAF
TRBV5-3	TRBJ1-1	ARSERTSCEAF
TRBV5-1	TRBJ2-1	ASSPDPPWDNEQF